This T cell receptor (beta chain) was profiled in a study of T cells in Graves' hyperthyroidism and ophthalmopathy. With 2 bases removed from V and 0 bases from J, the gap between germline ends came to 13 bases. The V gene's germline CDR1 is MDHEN and CDR2 SYDVKM. The CDR3 sequence is 16 residues long. The TCR beta CDR3 regions underwent amplification using RNA transcripts as the source. Researchers ran a first-round RT-PCR on the TCR CDR3 using the HTBI primer set. TCRdb used MiXCR to reprocess the multiplex PCR reads, holding one entry per CDR3 protein. The sample holds some 720,000 distinct CDR3 sequences, over 15% seen once. This clonotype was counted at least ten times.

This receptor was identified in a young man with Graves' hyperthyroidism. The chain has TRBV28 and TRBJ1-2, with TRBD1 as a possible D gene (6 bases). The material sequenced was blood. Here the CDR3 DNA reads TGTGCCAGCAGTTTAGTCAGGGGCAGCCCTAACTATGGCTACACCTTC. Translation: CASSLVRGSPNYGYTF.